This T cell receptor beta chain was retrieved from a study of blood T cell repertoires in COVID-19. In the study overall: Spain, Italy and the United States supplied samples that represented acute and convalescent COVID-19. In each case, the material was cDNA or gDNA derived from T cells, B-cell-depleted T cells, or PBMCs.

The CDR3 runs 13 residues. Per the germline V gene, CDR1 is ENHRY and CDR2 is SYGVKD. V lost 8 bases to trimming and J lost 0 bases, with 11 bases between them. Clones were read by immunoSEQ multiplex PCR, and TCRdb kept only the in-frame ones, dropping some. This table holds some 70,000 clones, more than 80% found once. Sequencing used peripheral blood. The V call is TRBV10-3, the J call TRBJ2-7; a possible D gene is TRBD1 (6 bases). The TCR originated in a young man with acute or convalescent COVID-19. The CDR3 loop is CAIGGESSYEQYF. DNA of the CDR3: TGTGCCATCGGGGGCGAAAGCTCCTACGAGCAGTACTTC.